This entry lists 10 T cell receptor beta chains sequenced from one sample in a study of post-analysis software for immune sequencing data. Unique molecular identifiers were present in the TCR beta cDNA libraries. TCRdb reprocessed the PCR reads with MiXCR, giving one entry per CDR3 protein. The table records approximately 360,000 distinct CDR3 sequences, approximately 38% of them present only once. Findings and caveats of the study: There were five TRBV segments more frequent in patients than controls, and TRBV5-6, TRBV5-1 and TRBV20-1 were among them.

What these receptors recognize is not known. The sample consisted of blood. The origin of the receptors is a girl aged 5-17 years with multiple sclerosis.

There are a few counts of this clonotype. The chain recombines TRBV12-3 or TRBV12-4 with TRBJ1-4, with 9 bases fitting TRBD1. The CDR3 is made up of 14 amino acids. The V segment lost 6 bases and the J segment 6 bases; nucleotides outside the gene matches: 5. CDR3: CASRPGTGHEKLFF. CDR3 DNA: TGTGCCAGCAGGCCCGGGACAGGGCATGAAAAACTGTTTTTT.

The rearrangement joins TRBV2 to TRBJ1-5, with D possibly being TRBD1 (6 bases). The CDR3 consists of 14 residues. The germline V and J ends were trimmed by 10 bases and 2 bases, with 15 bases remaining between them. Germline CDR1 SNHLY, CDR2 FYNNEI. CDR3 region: CAIKDRLGNQPQHF. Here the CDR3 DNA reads TGTGCCATTAAAGACAGGCTAGGCAATCAGCCCCAGCATTTT.

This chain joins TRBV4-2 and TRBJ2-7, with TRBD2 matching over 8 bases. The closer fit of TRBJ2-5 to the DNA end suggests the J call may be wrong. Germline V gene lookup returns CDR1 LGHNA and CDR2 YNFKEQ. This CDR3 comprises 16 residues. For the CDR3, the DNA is TGTGCCAGCAGCCAAGAGGGCGGGGGGACCCCAGGGACCCAGTACTTC. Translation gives CASSQEGGGTPGTQYF.

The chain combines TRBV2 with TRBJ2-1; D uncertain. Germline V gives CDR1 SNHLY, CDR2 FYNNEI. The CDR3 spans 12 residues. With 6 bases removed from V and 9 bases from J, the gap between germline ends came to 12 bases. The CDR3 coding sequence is TGTGCCAGCAGGATTAGCCGTCTTGAGCAGTTCTTC. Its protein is CASRISRLEQFF.

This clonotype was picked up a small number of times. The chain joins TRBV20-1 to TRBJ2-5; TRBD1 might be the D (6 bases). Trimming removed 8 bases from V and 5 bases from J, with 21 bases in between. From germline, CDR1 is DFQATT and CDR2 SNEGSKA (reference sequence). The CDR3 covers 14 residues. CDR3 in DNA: TGCAGTACATATTCACCGCCAGGGGAGGAGACCCAGTACTTC. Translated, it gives CSTYSPPGEETQYF.

The DNA for the CDR3 is TGTGCCAGCAGCTTATCGGCGCGGGGTACGCAGTATTTT. Amino acids: CASSLSARGTQYF. The chain recombines TRBV7-2 with TRBJ2-3; a possible D gene is TRBD2 (6 bases). The germline V gene has CDR1 SGHTA and CDR2 FQGNSA. The CDR3 length is 13 residues. Trimming cost V 2 bases and J 8 bases, with 11 bases left between them.

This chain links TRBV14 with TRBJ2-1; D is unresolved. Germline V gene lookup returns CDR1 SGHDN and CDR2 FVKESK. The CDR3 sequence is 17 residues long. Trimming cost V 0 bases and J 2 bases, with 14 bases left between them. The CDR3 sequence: CASSQDLGRWTYNEQFF. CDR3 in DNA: TGTGCCAGCAGCCAAGATCTAGGCAGGTGGACCTACAATGAGCAGTTCTTC.

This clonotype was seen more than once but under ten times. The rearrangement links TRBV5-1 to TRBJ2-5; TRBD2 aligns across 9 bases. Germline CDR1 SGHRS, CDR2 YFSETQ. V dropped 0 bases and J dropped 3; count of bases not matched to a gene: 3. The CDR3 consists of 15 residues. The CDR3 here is CASSLDPSGKETQYF. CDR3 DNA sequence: TGCGCCAGCAGCTTGGATCCTAGCGGGAAAGAGACCCAGTACTTC.

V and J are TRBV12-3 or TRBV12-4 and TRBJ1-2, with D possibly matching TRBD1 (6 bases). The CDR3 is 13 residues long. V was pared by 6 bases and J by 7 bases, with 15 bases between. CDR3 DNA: TGTGCCAGCAGCCTAGGGGGTTCTCGTGGCTACACCTTC. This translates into CASSLGGSRGYTF.

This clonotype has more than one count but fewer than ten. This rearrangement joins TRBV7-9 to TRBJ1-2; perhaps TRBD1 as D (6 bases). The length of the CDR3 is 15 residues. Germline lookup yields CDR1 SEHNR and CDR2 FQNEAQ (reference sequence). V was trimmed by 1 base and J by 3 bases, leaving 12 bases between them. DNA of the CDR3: TGTGCCAGCAGCTTAGGGTCTCACAGGGACTATGGCTACACCTTC. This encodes CASSLGSHRDYGYTF.